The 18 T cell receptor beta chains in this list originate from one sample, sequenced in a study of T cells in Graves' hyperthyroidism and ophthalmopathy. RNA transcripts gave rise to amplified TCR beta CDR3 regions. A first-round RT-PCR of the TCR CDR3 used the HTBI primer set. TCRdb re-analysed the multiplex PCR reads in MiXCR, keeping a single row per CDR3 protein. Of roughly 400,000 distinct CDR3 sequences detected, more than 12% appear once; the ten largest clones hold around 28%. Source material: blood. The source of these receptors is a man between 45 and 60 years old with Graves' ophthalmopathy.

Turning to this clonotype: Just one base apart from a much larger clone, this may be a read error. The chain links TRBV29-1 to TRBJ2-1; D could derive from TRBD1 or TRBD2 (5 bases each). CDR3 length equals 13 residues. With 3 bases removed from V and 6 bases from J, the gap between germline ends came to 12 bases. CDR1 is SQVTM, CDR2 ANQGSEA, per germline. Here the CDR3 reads CSVDDPGANEQFF. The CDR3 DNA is TGCAGCGTTGATGACCCCGGGGCCAATGAGCAGTTCTTC.

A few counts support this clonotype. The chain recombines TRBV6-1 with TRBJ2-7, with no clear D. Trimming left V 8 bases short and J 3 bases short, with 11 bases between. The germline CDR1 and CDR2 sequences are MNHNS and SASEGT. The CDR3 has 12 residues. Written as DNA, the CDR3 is TGTGCCAGCGGACGAGGAGACTACGAGCAGTACTTC. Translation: CASGRGDYEQYF.

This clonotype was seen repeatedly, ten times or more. In nucleotides, the CDR3 is TGTGCCAGCAGCCAATTTACTAGCGGGAGCGAGCAGTACTTC. This encodes CASSQFTSGSEQYF. The V gene is TRBV3-1, the J gene TRBJ2-7; 11 nucleotides agree with TRBD2. V gave up 2 bases and J gave up 6 bases; unmatched junction bases: 3. The CDR3 extends over 14 amino acids. Germline CDR1 is LGHDT and CDR2 is YNNKEL (reference sequence).

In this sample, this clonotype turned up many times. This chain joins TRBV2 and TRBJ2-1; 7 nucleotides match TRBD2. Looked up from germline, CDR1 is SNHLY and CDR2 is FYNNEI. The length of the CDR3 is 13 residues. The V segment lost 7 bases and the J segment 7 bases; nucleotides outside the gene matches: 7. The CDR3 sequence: CASNGGSNNEQFF. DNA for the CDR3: TGTGCCAGCAATGGCGGGAGCAATAATGAGCAGTTCTTC.

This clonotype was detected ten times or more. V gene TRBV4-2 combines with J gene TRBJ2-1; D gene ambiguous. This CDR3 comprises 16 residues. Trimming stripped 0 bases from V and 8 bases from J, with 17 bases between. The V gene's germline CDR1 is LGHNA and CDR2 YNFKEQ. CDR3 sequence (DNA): TGTGCCAGCAGCCAAGATTACCTAGTCCGGTCGGATGAGCAGTTCTTC. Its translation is CASSQDYLVRSDEQFF.

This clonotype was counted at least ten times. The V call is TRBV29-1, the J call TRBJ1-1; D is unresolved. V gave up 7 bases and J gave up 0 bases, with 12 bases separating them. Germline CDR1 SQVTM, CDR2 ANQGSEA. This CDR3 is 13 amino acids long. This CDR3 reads CSGTDSMNTEAFF. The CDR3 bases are TGCAGCGGCACAGATTCCATGAACACTGAAGCTTTCTTT.

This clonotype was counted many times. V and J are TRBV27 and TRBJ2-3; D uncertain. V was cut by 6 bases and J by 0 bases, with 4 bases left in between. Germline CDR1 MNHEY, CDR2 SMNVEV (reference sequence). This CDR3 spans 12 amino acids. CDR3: CASRASTDTQYF. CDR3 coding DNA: TGTGCCAGCAGGGCTAGCACAGATACGCAGTATTTT.

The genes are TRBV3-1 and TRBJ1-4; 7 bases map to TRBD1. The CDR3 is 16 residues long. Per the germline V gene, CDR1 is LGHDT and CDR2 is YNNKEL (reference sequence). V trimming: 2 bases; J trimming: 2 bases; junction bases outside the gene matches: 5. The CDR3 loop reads CASSQWGDSTNEKLFF. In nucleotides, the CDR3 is TGTGCCAGCAGCCAATGGGGGGACAGCACTAATGAAAAACTGTTTTTT.

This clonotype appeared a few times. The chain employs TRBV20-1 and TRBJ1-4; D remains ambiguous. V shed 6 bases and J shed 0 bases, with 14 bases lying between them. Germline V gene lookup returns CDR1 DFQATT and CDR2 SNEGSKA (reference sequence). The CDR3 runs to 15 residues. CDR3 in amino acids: CSAQEGGATNEKLFF. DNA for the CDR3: TGCAGTGCGCAAGAGGGCGGGGCAACTAATGAAAAACTGTTTTTT.

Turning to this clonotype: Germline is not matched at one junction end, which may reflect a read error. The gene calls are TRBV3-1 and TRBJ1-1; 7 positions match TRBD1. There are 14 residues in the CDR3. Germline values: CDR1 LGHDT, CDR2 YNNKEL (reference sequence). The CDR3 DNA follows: TGTGCCAGCAGCCCCCAGGGACAGAACGCTGAAGCTTTCTTT. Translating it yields CASSPQGQNAEAFF.

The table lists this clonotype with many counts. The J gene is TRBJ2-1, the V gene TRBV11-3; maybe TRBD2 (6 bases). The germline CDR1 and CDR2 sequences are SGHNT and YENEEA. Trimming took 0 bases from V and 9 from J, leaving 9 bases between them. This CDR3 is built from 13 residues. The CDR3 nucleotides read TGTGCCAGCAGCTTAGACGGACTAAGTGAGCAGTTCTTC. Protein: CASSLDGLSEQFF.

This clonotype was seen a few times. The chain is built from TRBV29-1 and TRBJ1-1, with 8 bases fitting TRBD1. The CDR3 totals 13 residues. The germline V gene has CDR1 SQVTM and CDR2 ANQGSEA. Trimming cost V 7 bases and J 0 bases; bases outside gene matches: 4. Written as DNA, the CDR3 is TGCAGCGCCGGGACAGGCGTGAACACTGAAGCTTTCTTT. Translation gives CSAGTGVNTEAFF.

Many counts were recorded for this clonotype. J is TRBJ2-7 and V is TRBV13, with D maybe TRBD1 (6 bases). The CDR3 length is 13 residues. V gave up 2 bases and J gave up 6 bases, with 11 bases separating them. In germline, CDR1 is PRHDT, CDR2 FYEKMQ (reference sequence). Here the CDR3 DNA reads TGTGCCAGCAGCTTAACAGGGCCCCGCGAGCAGTACTTC. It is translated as CASSLTGPREQYF.

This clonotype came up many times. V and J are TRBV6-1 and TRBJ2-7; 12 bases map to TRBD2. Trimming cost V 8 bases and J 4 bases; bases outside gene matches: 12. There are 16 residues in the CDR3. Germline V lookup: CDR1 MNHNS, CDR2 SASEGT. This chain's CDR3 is CASGRRLAGVRYEQYF. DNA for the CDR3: TGTGCCAGCGGACGTCGACTAGCGGGAGTAAGATACGAGCAGTACTTC.

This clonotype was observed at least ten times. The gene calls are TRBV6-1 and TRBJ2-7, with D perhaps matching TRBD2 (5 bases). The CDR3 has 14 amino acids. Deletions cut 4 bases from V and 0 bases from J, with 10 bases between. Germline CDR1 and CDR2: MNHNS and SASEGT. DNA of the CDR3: TGTGCCAGCAGTGGAAGACTAAGCTCCTACGAGCAGTACTTC. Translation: CASSGRLSSYEQYF.

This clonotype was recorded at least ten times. The CDR3 DNA is TGTGCCAGCAGTTTAGGGGTACTAGGCCCCGAGCAGTACTTC. Residues: CASSLGVLGPEQYF. The chain combines TRBV2 with TRBJ2-7; D is tentatively TRBD1 or TRBD2 (5 bases each). The CDR3 covers 14 residues. Trimming took off 5 bases at V and 6 bases at J, with 17 bases between the two ends. Germline V gene data show CDR1 as SNHLY and CDR2 as FYNNEI.

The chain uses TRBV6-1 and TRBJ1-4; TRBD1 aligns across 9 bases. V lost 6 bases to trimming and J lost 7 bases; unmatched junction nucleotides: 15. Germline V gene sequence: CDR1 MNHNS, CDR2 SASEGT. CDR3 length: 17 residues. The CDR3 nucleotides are TGTGCCAGCAGGACCGGGACAGGGATCCCTTTGGCTGAAAAACTGTTTTTT. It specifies CASRTGTGIPLAEKLFF.

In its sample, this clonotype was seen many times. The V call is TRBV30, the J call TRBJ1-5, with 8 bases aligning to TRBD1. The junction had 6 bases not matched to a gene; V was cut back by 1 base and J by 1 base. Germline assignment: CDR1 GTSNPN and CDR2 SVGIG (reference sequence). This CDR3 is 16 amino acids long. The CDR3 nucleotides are TGTGCCTGGAGTGGGACAGGGACGTTGAGCAATCAGCCCCAGCATTTT. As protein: CAWSGTGTLSNQPQHF.